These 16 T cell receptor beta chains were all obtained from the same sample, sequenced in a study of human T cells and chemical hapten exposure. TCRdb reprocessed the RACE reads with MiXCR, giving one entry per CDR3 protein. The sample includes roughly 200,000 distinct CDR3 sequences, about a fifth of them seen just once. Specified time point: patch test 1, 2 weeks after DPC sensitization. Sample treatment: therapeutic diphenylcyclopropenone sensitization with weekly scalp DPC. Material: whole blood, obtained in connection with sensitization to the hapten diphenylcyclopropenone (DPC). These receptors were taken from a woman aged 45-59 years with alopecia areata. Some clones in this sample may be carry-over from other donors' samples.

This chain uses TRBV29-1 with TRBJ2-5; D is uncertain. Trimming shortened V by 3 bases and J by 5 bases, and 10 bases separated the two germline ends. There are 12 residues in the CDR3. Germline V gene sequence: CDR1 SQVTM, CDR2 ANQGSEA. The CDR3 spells CSVDLSTETQYF. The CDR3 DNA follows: TGCAGCGTTGATCTTAGCACTGAGACCCAGTACTTC.

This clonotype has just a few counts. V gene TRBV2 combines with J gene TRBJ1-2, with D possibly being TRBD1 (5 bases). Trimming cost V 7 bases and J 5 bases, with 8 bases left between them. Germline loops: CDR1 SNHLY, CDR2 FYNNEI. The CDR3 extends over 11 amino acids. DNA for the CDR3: TGTGCCAGCATACAGGAATATGGCTACACCTTC. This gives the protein CASIQEYGYTF.

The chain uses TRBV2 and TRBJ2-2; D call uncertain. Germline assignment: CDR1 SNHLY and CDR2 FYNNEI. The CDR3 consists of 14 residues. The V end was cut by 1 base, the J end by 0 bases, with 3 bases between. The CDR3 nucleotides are TGTGCCAGCAGTGAAGGAACGAACACCGGGGAGCTGTTTTTT. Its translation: CASSEGTNTGELFF.

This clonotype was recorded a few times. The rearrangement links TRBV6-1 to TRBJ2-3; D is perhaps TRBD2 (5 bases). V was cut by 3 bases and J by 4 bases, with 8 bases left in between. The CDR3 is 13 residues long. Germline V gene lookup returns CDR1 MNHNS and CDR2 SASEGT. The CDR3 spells CASSDLAADTQYF. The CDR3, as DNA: TGTGCCAGCAGTGACCTAGCCGCAGATACGCAGTATTTT.

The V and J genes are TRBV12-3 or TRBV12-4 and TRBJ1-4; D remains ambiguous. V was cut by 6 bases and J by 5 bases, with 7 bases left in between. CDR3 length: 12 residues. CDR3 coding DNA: TGTGCCAGCAGGGCCGTAAATGAAAAACTGTTTTTT. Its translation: CASRAVNEKLFF.

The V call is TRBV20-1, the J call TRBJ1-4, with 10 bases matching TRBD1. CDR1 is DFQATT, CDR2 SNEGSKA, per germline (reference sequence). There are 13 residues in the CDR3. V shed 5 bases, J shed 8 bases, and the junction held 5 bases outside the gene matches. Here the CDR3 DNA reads TGCAGTGCTCTCGGGACAGGGGTGGAAAAACTGTTTTTT. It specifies CSALGTGVEKLFF.

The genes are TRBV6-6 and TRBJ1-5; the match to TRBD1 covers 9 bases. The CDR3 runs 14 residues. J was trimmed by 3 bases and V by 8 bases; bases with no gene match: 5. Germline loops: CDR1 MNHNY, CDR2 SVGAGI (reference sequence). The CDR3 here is CASRTGVDNQPQHF. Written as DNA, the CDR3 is TGTGCCAGCCGGACAGGGGTTGACAATCAGCCCCAGCATTTT.

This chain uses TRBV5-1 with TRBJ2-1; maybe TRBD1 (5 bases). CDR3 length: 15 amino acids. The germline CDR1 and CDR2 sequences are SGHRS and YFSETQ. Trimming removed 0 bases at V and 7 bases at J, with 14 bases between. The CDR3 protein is CASSLVPGLFNEQFF. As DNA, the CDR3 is TGCGCCAGCAGCTTGGTTCCAGGGCTTTTTAATGAGCAGTTCTTC. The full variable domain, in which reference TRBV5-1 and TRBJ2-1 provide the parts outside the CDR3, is KAGVTQTPRYLIKTRGQQVTLSCSPISGHRSVSWYQQTPGQGLQFLFEYFSETQRNKGNFPGRFSGRQFSNSRSEMNVSTLELGDSALYLCASSLVPGLFNEQFFGPGTRLTVL.

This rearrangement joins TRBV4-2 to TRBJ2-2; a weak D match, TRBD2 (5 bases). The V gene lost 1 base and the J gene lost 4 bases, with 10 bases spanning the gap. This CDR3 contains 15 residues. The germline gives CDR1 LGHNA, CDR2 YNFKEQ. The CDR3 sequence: CASSQALASTGELFF. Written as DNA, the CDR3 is TGTGCCAGCAGCCAAGCGCTAGCTAGCACCGGGGAGCTGTTTTTT.

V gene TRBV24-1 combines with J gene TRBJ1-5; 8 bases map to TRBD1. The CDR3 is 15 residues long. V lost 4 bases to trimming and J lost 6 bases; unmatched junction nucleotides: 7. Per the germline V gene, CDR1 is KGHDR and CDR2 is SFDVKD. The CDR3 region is CATSEEQQGGQPQHF. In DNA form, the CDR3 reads TGTGCCACCAGTGAGGAGCAACAGGGGGGTCAGCCCCAGCATTTT.

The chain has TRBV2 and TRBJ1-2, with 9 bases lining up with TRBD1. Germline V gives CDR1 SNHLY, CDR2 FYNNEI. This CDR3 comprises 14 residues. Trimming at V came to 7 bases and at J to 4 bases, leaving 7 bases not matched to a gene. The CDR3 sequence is CASTRDRESYGYTF. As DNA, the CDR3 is TGTGCCAGCACCCGGGACAGGGAATCCTATGGCTACACCTTC. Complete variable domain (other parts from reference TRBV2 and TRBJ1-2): EPEVTQTPSHQVTQMGQEVILRCVPISNHLYFYWYRQILGQKVEFLVSFYNNEISEKSEIFDDQFSVERPDGSNFTLKIRSTKLEDSAMYFCASTRDRESYGYTFGSGTRLTVV.

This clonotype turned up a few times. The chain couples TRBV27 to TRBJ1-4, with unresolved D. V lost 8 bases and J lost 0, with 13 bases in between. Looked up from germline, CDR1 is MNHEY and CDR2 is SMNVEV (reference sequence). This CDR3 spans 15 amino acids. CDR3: CASGRYSATNEKLFF. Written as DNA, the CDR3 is TGTGCCAGCGGAAGATACAGTGCAACTAATGAAAAACTGTTTTTT.

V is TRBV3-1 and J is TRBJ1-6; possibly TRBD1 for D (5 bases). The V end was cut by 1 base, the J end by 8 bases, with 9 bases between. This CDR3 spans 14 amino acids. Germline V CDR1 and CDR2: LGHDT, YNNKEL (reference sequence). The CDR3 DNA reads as TGTGCCAGCAGCCAAGGGGCAGGGTATTCACCCCTCCACTTT. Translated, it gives CASSQGAGYSPLHF.

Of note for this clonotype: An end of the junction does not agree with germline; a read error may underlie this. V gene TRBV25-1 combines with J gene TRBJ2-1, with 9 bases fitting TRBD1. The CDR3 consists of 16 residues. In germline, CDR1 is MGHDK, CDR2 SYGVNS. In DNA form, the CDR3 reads TGTGCCAGCAGTGGAAGAGGGGGGACAGGGAACTCTGAGCAGTTCTTT. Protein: CASSGRGGTGNSEQFF.

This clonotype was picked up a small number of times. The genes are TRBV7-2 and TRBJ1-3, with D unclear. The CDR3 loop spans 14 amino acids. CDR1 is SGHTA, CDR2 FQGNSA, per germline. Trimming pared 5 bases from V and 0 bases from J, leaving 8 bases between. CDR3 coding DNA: TGTGCCAGCAGCCAACAGAGCTCTGGAAACACCATATATTTT. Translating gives CASSQQSSGNTIYF.

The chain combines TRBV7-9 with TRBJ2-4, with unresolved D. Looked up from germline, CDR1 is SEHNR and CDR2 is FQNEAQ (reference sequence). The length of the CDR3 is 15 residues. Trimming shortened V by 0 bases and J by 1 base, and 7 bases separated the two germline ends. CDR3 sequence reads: CASSLATAAKNIQYF. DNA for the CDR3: TGTGCCAGCAGCTTAGCAACGGCGGCCAAAAACATTCAGTACTTC.